At least ten counts were recorded for the clone carrying this T cell receptor beta chain. What it binds is not known. This beta chain is a stray read from a library made for alpha chains; its abundance is not meaningful. This specimen belongs to a study of spatial heterogeneity in lung cancer. Study-level points and caveats: Counts of expanded intratumoral alpha and beta TCRs tracked tumor mutation counts. Ubiquitous and regional expanded TCR counts tracked ubiquitous and regional nonsynonymous mutations, respectively.

TCRdb processed the 5' RACE reads anew with MiXCR; each CDR3 protein has one entry. The sample lists 7,800 or so distinct CDR3 sequences, more than 7% occurring once. Documented time point: sample taken at primary tumor resection. Donors were under 90 untreated early-stage non-small cell lung cancer patients. Without sorting, whole RNA was sequenced from tumor, nontumor lung or frozen PBMC. The sequence derives from a male donor with early-stage non-small cell lung cancer. The source material was lung tumor tissue, sampled at surgery.

The CDR3 sequence: CASSLGGAGLDTQYF. For the CDR3, the DNA is TGTGCCAGCAGTCTAGGAGGTGCTGGATTAGATACGCAGTATTTT. The chain uses TRBV12-3 or TRBV12-4 and TRBJ2-3; D is possibly TRBD2 (5 bases). The CDR3 sequence is 15 residues long. V dropped 5 bases and J dropped 5 bases, with 17 bases sitting between them.